This TCR beta chain is drawn from a study of T cell repertoires in cytomegalovirus infection. The wider study: Signatures in public TCR beta sequences pointed to both CMV infection and matching HLA type. Study-wide points: The study identified carriers of CMV plus the relevant HLA from cumulative public TCR beta family frequency. Clonotype analysis showed dominance of the ex vivo response by HLA-C-restricted CMV-specific TCR beta clonotypes.

TCRdb reanalysed the reads using MiXCR and keeps one entry per CDR3 protein. The repertoire includes 200,000 or so distinct CDR3 sequences, approximately 38% of them detected once, and 55% to 60% sits in the top ten. This clonotype was seen many times. The antigen remains unidentified. The TCR sequence derives from a human donor in good health (CMV status not recorded). Some clones in this sample may be carry-over from other donors' samples. The specimen was CD8+ T cells from cultured PBMCs, collected from culture after CMV antigen stimulation.

CDR3 sequence (DNA): TGTGCCAGCAGCTTACCAAGCCTGGGGTATAGCAATCAGCCCCAGCATTTT. It codes for CASSLPSLGYSNQPQHF. J is TRBJ1-5 and V is TRBV7-2, with D unresolved. Trimming took off 2 bases at V and 0 bases at J, with 14 bases between the two ends. The germline V gene has CDR1 SGHTA and CDR2 FQGNSA. CDR3 length equals 17 residues.